This entry concerns a single T cell receptor beta chain. Its cognate antigen is unknown. The data were obtained in a study of cytomegalovirus exposure and HLA in healthy donors. Broader study findings: Reported results showed that the classifier diagnosed cytomegalovirus status with high specificity and sensitivity. About 87% or about 30% of the time was how often most TCR beta V segments were productive, according to an earlier analysis.

PCR primers comprised 60 Vbeta and 13 Jbeta primers. The data were produced by immunoSEQ multiplex PCR, yet TCRdb's version contains in-frame clones alone and is incomplete. The sample lists around 160,000 clones; about 75% were seen once. The CDR3 consists of 12 residues. The ends were cut back, 6 bases at V and 0 bases at J, with 5 bases in the middle. Germline CDR1 and CDR2: SGHAT and FQNNGV. The chain recombines TRBV11-2 with TRBJ1-1; D unclear. The receptor was derived from a male donor in good health and CMV-seronegative. Input material: PBMCs. In DNA form, the CDR3 reads TGTGCCAGCAGGGCCCTGAACACTGAAGCTTTCTTT. It specifies CASRALNTEAFF.